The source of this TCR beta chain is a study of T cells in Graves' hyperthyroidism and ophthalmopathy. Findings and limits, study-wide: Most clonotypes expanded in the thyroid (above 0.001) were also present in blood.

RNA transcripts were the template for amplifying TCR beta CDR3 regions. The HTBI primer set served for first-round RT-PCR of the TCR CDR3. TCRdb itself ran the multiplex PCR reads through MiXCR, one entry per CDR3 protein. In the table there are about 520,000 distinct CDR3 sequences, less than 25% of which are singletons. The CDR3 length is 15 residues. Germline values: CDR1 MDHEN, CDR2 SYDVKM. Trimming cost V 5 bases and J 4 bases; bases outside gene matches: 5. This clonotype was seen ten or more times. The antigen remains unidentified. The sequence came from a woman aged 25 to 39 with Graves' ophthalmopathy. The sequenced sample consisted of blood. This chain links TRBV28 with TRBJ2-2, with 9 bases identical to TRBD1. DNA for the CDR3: TGTGCCAGCAGTCCTGGACAGGGGCCCACCGGGGAGCTGTTTTTT. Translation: CASSPGQGPTGELFF.